Following are 30 T cell receptor beta chains from one sample sequenced in a study of a mutant IDH1 vaccine in newly diagnosed glioma. Time point here: week 5, during vaccination. Every single dose of the vaccine, 300 ug of mutant IDH1 20-mer peptide, came with topical imiquimod. Clones were read by immunoSEQ multiplex PCR, and TCRdb kept only the in-frame ones, dropping some. The table has about 25,000 clones, 65% to 85% seen once. Which antigens these TCRs recognize remains unknown. The sequences come from PBMCs, collected from a glioma patient whose treatment included an IDH1 peptide vaccine. These receptors were collected from a man between 40 and 49 years old with glioma.

The CDR3 sequence is CASRLLRRGNQPQHF. For the CDR3, the DNA is TGTGCCAGCAGATTACTTAGGCGCGGCAATCAGCCCCAGCATTTT. V is TRBV6-1 and J is TRBJ1-5; D is undetermined. Trimming stripped 6 bases from V and 2 bases from J, with 14 bases between. The CDR3 length is 15 residues. Germline V CDR1 and CDR2: MNHNS, SASEGT.

This clone was recorded only once. The CDR3 coding sequence is TGTGCCAGCAGTGACCCCCTAGTTAGTCAGCCCCAGCATTTT. Amino acid sequence: CASSDPLVSQPQHF. V and J are TRBV25-1 and TRBJ1-5; no firm D call. The length of the CDR3 is 14 residues. Trimming took off 3 bases at V and 6 bases at J, with 12 bases between the two ends. Germline CDR1 is MGHDK and CDR2 is SYGVNS.

V gene TRBV10-1 combines with J gene TRBJ1-3; 7 bases fit TRBD1. Germline-derived CDR1 and CDR2 are WNHNN and SYGVQD (reference sequence). V lost 6 bases, J lost 2 bases, and 7 bases stayed unmatched. This CDR3 has 15 amino acids. This CDR3 is CASSGGTATGNTIYF. DNA of the CDR3: TGCGCCAGCAGCGGCGGGACAGCGACTGGAAACACCATATATTTT.

This clone turned up a few times. V usage is TRBV6-1 and J usage is TRBJ1-2; D gene uncertain. Trimming left V 2 bases short and J 5 bases short, with 9 bases between. Germline CDR1 MNHNS, CDR2 SASEGT. The CDR3 has 13 residues. Here the CDR3 DNA reads TGTGCCAGCAGTGAACTGCGAGGGTATGGCTACACCTTC. Its protein product is CASSELRGYGYTF.

This clone was counted only a few times. This chain links TRBV7-6 with TRBJ2-7, with 8 bases aligning to TRBD1. J gave up 4 bases and V 1 base, and 6 bases lay outside the gene matches. CDR1 and CDR2 (germline): SGHVS, FNYEAQ. The CDR3 runs 15 residues. Written as DNA, the CDR3 is TGTGCCAGCAGCTTAGAGGGACAGGTACCTTACGAGCAGTACGTC. Encoded protein: CASSLEGQVPYEQYV.

The rearrangement uses TRBV19 and TRBJ2-2; no definite D call. Trimming took 0 bases from V and 1 from J, leaving 9 bases between them. Germline assignment: CDR1 LNHDA and CDR2 SQIVND (reference sequence). The CDR3 has 16 residues. The CDR3 protein is CASSIDVSLNTGELFF. The CDR3 region has the DNA TGTGCCAGTAGTATAGATGTTAGCTTGAACACCGGGGAGCTGTTTTTT. The entire variable domain, with the rest obtained from reference TRBV19 and TRBJ2-2, is as follows: DGGITQSPKYLFRKEGQNVTLSCEQNLNHDAMYWYRQDPGQGLRLIYYSQIVNDFQKGDIAEGYSVSREKKESFPLTVTSAQKNPTAFYLCASSIDVSLNTGELFFGEGSRLTVL.

The V and J genes are TRBV10-3 and TRBJ1-6; the D is unclear. The germline V and J ends were trimmed by 2 bases and 7 bases, with 9 bases remaining between them. Germline V gene lookup returns CDR1 ENHRY and CDR2 SYGVKD. The CDR3 spans 14 residues. For the CDR3, the DNA is TGTGCCATCAGTGAGGGACGGGAAAATTCACCCCTCCACTTT. This codes for CAISEGRENSPLHF.

The J gene is TRBJ2-1, the V gene TRBV25-1, with 7 bases identical to TRBD2. Germline V gene data show CDR1 as MGHDK and CDR2 as SYGVNS. Unmatched junction bases numbered 12, after V lost 4 bases and J lost 0 bases. The CDR3 is 18 amino acids. CDR3 nucleotides: TGTGCCAGCAGTGCCGGGGCTAGCGGTGCGAGCTCCTACAATGAGCAGTTCTTC. Its translation is CASSAGASGASSYNEQFF.

The chain couples TRBV15 to TRBJ1-6; no clear D gene. Per the germline V gene, CDR1 is LNHNV and CDR2 is YYDKDF (reference sequence). The CDR3 has 13 residues. Trimming cost V 2 bases and J 12 bases, with 11 bases left between them. The CDR3 DNA reads TGTGCCACCAGCAGATTACCGGCGTTACCCCTCCACTTT. Protein sequence: CATSRLPALPLHF. Full variable domain (outside the CDR3, taken from reference TRBV15 and TRBJ1-6): DAMVIQNPRYQVTQFGKPVTLSCSQTLNHNVMYWYQQKSSQAPKLLFHYYDKDFNNEADTPDNFQSRRPNTSFCFLDIRSPGLGDTAMYLCATSRLPALPLHFGNGTRLTVT.

This clone was recorded a few times. The genes are TRBV7-7 and TRBJ1-5, with TRBD1 matching over 7 bases. Losses at the gene ends were 5 bases for V and 7 bases for J; bases not matched to a gene: 14. This CDR3 is 16 amino acids long. Germline values: CDR1 SSHAT, CDR2 FNYEAQ (reference sequence). CDR3 loop: CASSPRQGKRKQPQHF. CDR3 nucleotide sequence: TGTGCCAGCAGCCCCCGACAGGGAAAAAGGAAACAGCCCCAGCATTTT. Looking up the rest from reference TRBV7-7 and TRBJ1-5 gives the full variable domain: GAGVSQSPRYKVTKRGQDVTLRCDPISSHATLYWYQQALGQGPEFLTYFNYEAQPDKSGLPSDRFSAERPEGSISTLTIQRTEQRDSAMYRCASSPRQGKRKQPQHFGDGTRLSIL.

The table lists this clone with a few counts. The chain recombines TRBV15 with TRBJ2-1; D possibly corresponds to TRBD1 (7 bases). There are 14 residues in the CDR3. The V gene's germline CDR1 is LNHNV and CDR2 YYDKDF (reference sequence). V lost 5 bases to trimming and J lost 2 bases, with 10 bases between them. The CDR3 sequence is CATSGGTAYNEQFF. CDR3 DNA: TGTGCCACCAGCGGAGGGACAGCCTACAATGAGCAGTTCTTC. Variable domain in full (rest from reference TRBV15 and TRBJ2-1): DAMVIQNPRYQVTQFGKPVTLSCSQTLNHNVMYWYQQKSSQAPKLLFHYYDKDFNNEADTPDNFQSRRPNTSFCFLDIRSPGLGDTAMYLCATSGGTAYNEQFFGPGTRLTVL.

This clone has just one count. The chain joins TRBV10-2 to TRBJ2-7; D remains unclear. Germline-derived CDR1 and CDR2 are WSHSY and SAAADI. V lost 3 bases and J lost 0, with 18 bases in between. This CDR3 contains 17 residues. CDR3 DNA: TGCGCCAGCAGTGAAGAGACGACAAGCACTCTCTCCTACGAGCAGTACGTC. Translated: CASSEETTSTLSYEQYV.

This rearrangement joins TRBV27 to TRBJ2-1; a possible D gene is TRBD1 (7 bases). Trimming removed 7 bases at V and 7 bases at J, with 17 bases between. This CDR3 is 14 amino acids long. Germline V gene data show CDR1 as MNHEY and CDR2 as SMNVEV (reference sequence). The CDR3 region is CASTETQGGNEQFF. The CDR3 region has the DNA TGTGCCAGCACAGAGACCCAGGGGGGTAATGAGCAGTTCTTC.

This sequence joins TRBV29-1 and TRBJ1-3; D not resolved. Trimming removed 6 bases from V and 7 bases from J, with 16 bases in between. Germline V CDR1 and CDR2: SQVTM, ANQGSEA. The CDR3 spans 13 residues. CDR3 residues: CSVEEGGRNTIYF. CDR3 nucleotides: TGCAGCGTAGAGGAAGGTGGTAGGAACACCATATATTTT.

The gene calls are TRBV29-1 and TRBJ2-5; D possibly matches TRBD1 or TRBD2 (5 bases each). V lost 5 bases, J lost 2 bases, and 18 bases lay in between. The CDR3 is made up of 15 amino acids. The germline gives CDR1 SQVTM, CDR2 ANQGSEA. The CDR3 loop reads CSVNKQVGVQETQYF. CDR3 in DNA: TGCAGCGTTAATAAACAGGTGGGGGTTCAAGAGACCCAGTACTTC.

This clone was found once. V usage is TRBV21-1 and J usage is TRBJ2-7. TRBV21-1 is designated a pseudogene. The CDR3 covers 12 residues. This chain's CDR3 is CASSKERGEQYV. CDR3 bases: TGTGCCAGCAGCAAAGAAAGGGGGGAGCAGTACGTC.

This clone was counted between two and nine times. The chain combines TRBV7-9 with TRBJ2-1, with 9 bases identical to TRBD2. The V gene end was trimmed by 5 bases and the J gene end by 5 bases; junction bases not matched to a gene: 7. This CDR3 is 15 amino acids long. The germline V gene encodes CDR1 SEHNR and CDR2 FQNEAQ (reference sequence). The CDR3 DNA reads TGTGCCAGCAGCGACAGTCTAGCGGGGAACAATGAGCAGTTCTTC. Protein product: CASSDSLAGNNEQFF.

The rearrangement uses TRBV5-5 and TRBJ2-2; D tentatively reads TRBD1 or TRBD2 (7 bases each). The germline V gene encodes CDR1 SGHKS and CDR2 YYEKEE (reference sequence). V lost 2 bases and J lost 5, with 16 bases in between. The CDR3 contains 16 residues. This CDR3 is CASSFGRGRRTGELFF. The CDR3 DNA follows: TGTGCCAGCAGCTTTGGGAGGGGGCGCAGAACCGGGGAGCTGTTTTTT.

The genes are TRBV7-2 and TRBJ2-6, with D unresolved. Looked up from germline, CDR1 is SGHTA and CDR2 is FQGNSA. This CDR3 is 15 amino acids long. V was shortened by 3 bases and J by 2 bases, with 8 bases between the two germline ends. In DNA form, the CDR3 reads TGTGCCAGCAGCTTGGTGACAACTGGGGCCAACGTCCTGACTTTC. Translation gives CASSLVTTGANVLTF.

This clone appeared a few times. The rearrangement joins TRBV28 to TRBJ1-2; D unclear. Trimming shortened V by 5 bases and J by 2 bases, and 15 bases separated the two germline ends. From germline, CDR1 is MDHEN and CDR2 SYDVKM. The CDR3 consists of 15 residues. This chain's CDR3 is CASSPRSTENYGYTF. The CDR3 nucleotides are TGTGCCAGCAGTCCTCGCTCTACAGAGAACTATGGCTACACCTTC.

The chain is built from TRBV27 and TRBJ1-2; TRBD1 agrees at 9 bases. This CDR3 is 15 amino acids long. Germline lookup yields CDR1 MNHEY and CDR2 SMNVEV (reference sequence). J lost 7 bases, V lost 2 bases, and 8 bases had no gene match. The CDR3 loop reads CASSLRGTGSFGYTF. The CDR3 region has the DNA TGTGCCAGCAGTTTAAGAGGGACAGGGAGTTTTGGCTACACCTTC.

The chain recombines TRBV7-9 with TRBJ2-7, with no clear D. Trimming cost V 1 base and J 9 bases, with 10 bases left between them. Per germline, CDR1 SEHNR and CDR2 FQNEAQ (reference sequence). This CDR3 comprises 12 residues. The CDR3 nucleotides are TGTGCCAGCAGCTTAGATAGGGTTGCGCAGTACTTC. It codes for CASSLDRVAQYF.

The gene calls are TRBV13 and TRBJ2-1; D is perhaps TRBD2 (5 bases). This CDR3 spans 15 amino acids. Germline V gene sequence: CDR1 PRHDT, CDR2 FYEKMQ (reference sequence). V lost 7 bases, J lost 5 bases, and 18 bases lay in between. CDR3 loop: CASTPPSGRNNEQFF. The CDR3 nucleotides are TGTGCCAGCACCCCCCCAAGCGGACGCAACAATGAGCAGTTCTTC.

The CDR3: CASSNAGGSNTIYF. The CDR3 region has the DNA TGCGCCAGCAGCAACGCAGGAGGCTCAAACACCATATATTTT. J is TRBJ1-3 and V is TRBV5-1; D ambiguous. Germline V gene lookup returns CDR1 SGHRS and CDR2 YFSETQ. The CDR3 totals 14 residues. V lost 4 bases, J lost 6 bases, and 14 bases lay in between. Full variable domain (outside the CDR3, taken from reference TRBV5-1 and TRBJ1-3): KAGVTQTPRYLIKTRGQQVTLSCSPISGHRSVSWYQQTPGQGLQFLFEYFSETQRNKGNFPGRFSGRQFSNSRSEMNVSTLELGDSALYLCASSNAGGSNTIYFGEGSWLTVV.

This clone was seen only a few times. The chain joins TRBV28 to TRBJ1-1; maybe TRBD1 (5 bases). In germline, CDR1 is MDHEN, CDR2 SYDVKM. Trimming removed 1 base at V and 6 bases at J, with 12 bases between. There are 14 residues in the CDR3. Here the CDR3 DNA reads TGTGCCAGCAGTTTATTCGGCAGGGTACCTGAAGCTTTCTTT. Translation gives CASSLFGRVPEAFF.

This chain joins TRBV7-2 and TRBJ2-1, with D possibly TRBD1 on 5 matching bases. The CDR3 has 13 amino acids. The V end was cut by 5 bases, the J end by 4 bases, with 9 bases between. Germline V CDR1 and CDR2: SGHTA, FQGNSA. CDR3 residues: CASSTDRYNEQFF. The CDR3 region has the DNA TGTGCCAGCAGCACAGACAGATACAATGAGCAGTTCTTC.

The chain is built from TRBV7-9 and TRBJ1-3; the D is unclear. This CDR3 spans 16 amino acids. Germline CDR1 reads SEHNR; CDR2 reads FQNEAQ (reference sequence). V lost 3 bases and J lost 0, with 12 bases in between. CDR3 in amino acids: CASSFTVFNSGNTIYF. CDR3 nucleotide sequence: TGTGCCAGCAGCTTTACGGTCTTCAACTCTGGAAACACCATATATTTT.

The chain uses TRBV28 and TRBJ1-5, with unresolved D. Germline V gene lookup returns CDR1 MDHEN and CDR2 SYDVKM. Trimming removed 6 bases at V and 0 bases at J, with 3 bases between. CDR3 length: 12 amino acids. The CDR3 is CASRDSNQPQHF. Written as DNA, the CDR3 is TGTGCCAGCAGGGATAGCAATCAGCCCCAGCATTTT.

This clone was recorded only once. The chain couples TRBV25-1 to TRBJ2-2, with TRBD1 matching over 7 bases. Germline lookup yields CDR1 MGHDK and CDR2 SYGVNS. The CDR3 is 16 amino acids. Unmatched junction bases numbered 4, after V lost 3 bases and J lost 0 bases. The CDR3 DNA reads as TGTGCCAGCAGTGATCCAGGGACAGCGAACACCGGGGAGCTGTTTTTT. Translation: CASSDPGTANTGELFF.

The chain uses TRBV11-3 and TRBJ2-3; D is possibly TRBD2 (5 bases). The CDR3 runs to 16 residues. The ends were cut back, 8 bases at V and 1 base at J, with 19 bases in the middle. Looked up from germline, CDR1 is SGHNT and CDR2 is YENEEA. The CDR3 loop is CASGQGRGSGTDTQYF. CDR3 bases: TGTGCCAGCGGCCAAGGTCGGGGTAGCGGCACAGATACGCAGTATTTT.